The 15 T cell receptor beta chains reported below all come from one sample, sequenced in a study of blood T cell repertoires in COVID-19. Using immunoSEQ multiplex PCR, the repertoire was profiled, and TCRdb retains in-frame clones only, with some absent. The table includes some 220,000 clones, roughly 80% detected once. The source material was peripheral blood. Every receptor here comes from an elderly woman with active or convalescent COVID-19.

The J gene is TRBJ2-2, the V gene TRBV23-1, with a tentative D call TRBD1 (5 bases). TRBV23-1 is treated as an ORF (open reading frame) with a function not yet certain. V lost 10 bases, J lost 2 bases, and 17 bases lay in between. The CDR3 is 15 residues long. CDR3 region: CAIPTFQGNTGELFF. The CDR3 DNA reads as TGCGCCATCCCCACATTCCAGGGAAACACCGGGGAGCTGTTTTTT.

V and J are TRBV7-9 and TRBJ1-5, with TRBD1 matching over 9 bases. This CDR3 region has 16 residues. V lost 4 bases to trimming and J lost 4 bases; unmatched junction nucleotides: 8. Looked up from germline, CDR1 is SEHNR and CDR2 is FQNEAQ (reference sequence). In nucleotides, the CDR3 is TGTGCCAGCAGCTCAGGGACAGGGATGGGGAATCAGCCCCAGCATTTT. It translates to CASSSGTGMGNQPQHF.

The count of this clone is one. V and J are TRBV19 and TRBJ1-1, with D possibly matching TRBD1 (6 bases). Germline CDR1 reads LNHDA; CDR2 reads SQIVND (reference sequence). Trimming removed 5 bases at V and 6 bases at J, with 10 bases between. CDR3 length: 12 residues. CDR3 sequence reads: CASSPRTAEAFF. The CDR3 DNA reads TGTGCCAGTAGTCCCCGGACAGCTGAAGCTTTCTTT.

This chain links TRBV7-2 with TRBJ2-2, with D perhaps matching TRBD1 (5 bases). V was pared by 5 bases and J by 1 base, with 8 bases between. The CDR3 loop spans 14 amino acids. Germline V lookup: CDR1 SGHTA, CDR2 FQGNSA. CDR3 sequence: CASSTGQNTGELFF. DNA of the CDR3: TGTGCCAGCAGCACCGGACAGAACACCGGGGAGCTGTTTTTT.

The chain combines TRBV7-2 with TRBJ2-1; TRBD1 agrees at 11 bases. CDR1 is SGHTA and CDR2 is FQGNSA in the germline V gene. The CDR3 extends over 15 amino acids. Losses at the gene ends were 4 bases for V and 6 bases for J; bases not matched to a gene: 5. In nucleotides, the CDR3 is TGTGCCAGCAGCTCAAGGACAGGGGGCTCCAATGAGCAGTTCTTC. Protein: CASSSRTGGSNEQFF.

The chain combines TRBV7-3 with TRBJ2-7; TRBD1 matches at 8 bases. Germline V gene sequence: CDR1 SGHTA, CDR2 FQGTGA. This CDR3 spans 13 amino acids. Trimming removed 5 bases from V and 6 bases from J; junction bases left unmatched: 6. The CDR3 nucleotides are TGTGCCAGCAGCCTCGGACAGGGTTTCGAGCAGTACTTC. This sequence encodes CASSLGQGFEQYF. The full variable domain, completed using reference TRBV7-3 and TRBJ2-7, is GAGVSQTPSNKVTEKGKYVELRCDPISGHTALYWYRQSLGQGPEFLIYFQGTGAADDSGLPNDRFFAVRPEGSVSTLKIQRTERGDSAVYLCASSLGQGFEQYFGPGTRLTVT.

The gene calls are TRBV4-2 and TRBJ1-1; TRBD1 matches at 8 bases. V lost 4 bases and J lost 1; bases outside the gene matches: 11. This CDR3 is built from 17 residues. Per the germline V gene, CDR1 is LGHNA and CDR2 is YNFKEQ. CDR3 sequence reads: CASSPPTGGIANTEAFF. The CDR3 coding sequence is TGTGCCAGCAGCCCCCCTACAGGGGGGATCGCGAACACTGAAGCTTTCTTT.

The V call is TRBV30, the J call TRBJ2-5, with D maybe TRBD2 (6 bases). Germline lookup yields CDR1 GTSNPN and CDR2 SVGIG (reference sequence). Deletions cut 4 bases from V and 2 bases from J, with 20 bases between. The CDR3 has 16 residues. CDR3 DNA: TGTGCCTGGACCCATGGGACGCGGGGAGTTCAAGAGACCCAGTACTTC. It is translated as CAWTHGTRGVQETQYF.

The chain uses TRBV5-1 and TRBJ1-2, with TRBD1 matching 9 bases. CDR3 size: 15 residues. Trimming cost V 3 bases and J 2 bases; bases outside gene matches: 5. Per germline, CDR1 SGHRS and CDR2 YFSETQ. The CDR3 DNA sequence: TGCGCCAGCAGCTCGGGACAGGGTAAAAACTATGGCTACACCTTC. As protein: CASSSGQGKNYGYTF.

J is TRBJ1-1 and V is TRBV28; 7 nucleotides match TRBD1. Trimming took 8 bases from V and 1 from J; bases not matched to a gene: 10. This CDR3 has 15 amino acids. The germline gives CDR1 MDHEN, CDR2 SYDVKM. CDR3 nucleotides: TGTGCCAGCCCTAGGCCGGGACAGCAGAACACTGAAGCTTTCTTT. Translating it yields CASPRPGQQNTEAFF.

The CDR3 coding sequence is TGTGCCAGCTCCCTAAAGGGGGTCCTATACAATGAGCAGTTCTTC. The encoded protein is CASSLKGVLYNEQFF. This rearrangement joins TRBV18 to TRBJ2-1; TRBD1 is a possible D gene (6 bases). V was trimmed by 6 bases and J by 4 bases, leaving 16 bases between them. CDR1 is KGHSH, CDR2 LQKENI, per germline. CDR3 length: 15 amino acids.

V gene TRBV5-4 combines with J gene TRBJ2-4, with 7 bases identical to TRBD1. Trimming at V came to 4 bases and at J to 0 bases, leaving 10 bases not matched to a gene. Germline V gene data show CDR1 as SGHNT and CDR2 as YYREEE (reference sequence). The CDR3 is made up of 17 amino acids. CDR3 region: CASSARQGPLAKNIQYF. In DNA form, the CDR3 reads TGTGCCAGCAGCGCTCGACAGGGCCCCCTAGCCAAAAACATTCAGTACTTC.

CDR3 sequence reads: CARSSCPGTGFADTQYF. CDR3 sequence (DNA): TGTGCCAGAAGCTCTTGTCCCGGGACAGGTTTCGCAGATACGCAGTATTTT. This chain joins TRBV5-3 and TRBJ2-3, with TRBD1 identical over 8 bases. TRBV5-3 belongs to the ORF category, with a function that is uncertain. The CDR3 is 17 amino acids. Unmatched junction bases numbered 13, after V lost 3 bases and J lost 4 bases.

The genes are TRBV5-1 and TRBJ2-7; D remains ambiguous. The V gene lost 0 bases and the J gene lost 0 bases, with 7 bases spanning the gap. The CDR3 is made up of 14 amino acids. The germline gives CDR1 SGHRS, CDR2 YFSETQ. CDR3 sequence reads: CASSLEAASYEQYF. CDR3 in DNA: TGCGCCAGCAGCTTGGAGGCGGCCTCCTACGAGCAGTACTTC.

The chain uses TRBV6-5 and TRBJ1-2; TRBD1 agrees at 7 bases. The CDR3 has 15 amino acids. Germline trimming cut 6 bases from V and 7 bases from J; bases unmatched to any gene: 14. Germline CDR1 is MNHEY and CDR2 is SVGAGI. The CDR3 reads CASRREGGGAGGYTF. Here the CDR3 DNA reads TGTGCCAGCAGAAGAGAAGGAGGGGGCGCGGGTGGCTACACCTTC.